The 28 T cell receptor beta chains below all came from one sample that was sequenced in a study of T cell responses to AZD1222 COVID-19 vaccine. Method: immunoSEQ multiplex PCR; TCRdb's copy keeps in-frame clones and lacks some. The data show some 170,000 clones, over 80% seen once. This specimen consisted of peripheral blood, obtained 28 days after the second dose of the MenACWY control vaccine. These receptors originate from an adult who received the MenACWY meningococcal vaccine as a control.

The V and J genes are TRBV6-5 and TRBJ1-5, with 7 bases matching TRBD1. The CDR3 runs 14 residues. Trimming took 5 bases from V and 3 from J; bases not matched to a gene: 4. CDR1 and CDR2 (germline): MNHEY, SVGAGI. The CDR3 reads CASSRGTVNQPQHF. CDR3 nucleotide sequence: TGTGCCAGCAGTCGCGGGACAGTCAATCAGCCCCAGCATTTT.

The chain recombines TRBV10-2 with TRBJ1-2; TRBD1 is a possible D gene (5 bases). Germline values: CDR1 WSHSY, CDR2 SAAADI. With 2 bases removed from V and 6 bases from J, the gap between germline ends came to 10 bases. The CDR3 totals 13 residues. The CDR3 DNA reads as TGCGCCAGCAGTGAGGGGGCAGGTCATGGCTACACCTTC. Encoded protein: CASSEGAGHGYTF.

V usage is TRBV5-1 and J usage is TRBJ1-1, with 9 bases identical to TRBD1. Trimming removed 4 bases from V and 6 bases from J; junction bases left unmatched: 7. CDR3 length: 14 amino acids. Germline assignment: CDR1 SGHRS and CDR2 YFSETQ. CDR3 sequence reads: CASSRDRVVSEAFF. CDR3 DNA sequence: TGCGCCAGCAGCCGGGACAGGGTTGTGTCTGAAGCTTTCTTT.

V usage is TRBV7-2 and J usage is TRBJ2-1, with 12 bases that match TRBD2. CDR3 length equals 16 residues. Germline V gene data show CDR1 as SGHTA and CDR2 as FQGNSA. V trimming: 5 bases; J trimming: 15 bases; junction bases outside the gene matches: 17. The CDR3 DNA follows: TGTGCCAGCAGCCCCCCCGGCCTAGCGGGAGGGTCTAGCCGGTTCTTC. Its protein product is CASSPPGLAGGSSRFF.

The chain recombines TRBV4-2 with TRBJ1-4; D is uncertain. The V gene's germline CDR1 is LGHNA and CDR2 YNFKEQ. This CDR3 spans 15 amino acids. V dropped 4 bases and J dropped 6 bases, with 15 bases sitting between them. The DNA of the CDR3 is TGTGCCAGCAGCCCCTCCTACAGCGCCCATGAAAAACTGTTTTTT. The encoded protein is CASSPSYSAHEKLFF.

The chain carries TRBV4-3 and TRBJ2-5, with a tentative D call TRBD2 (5 bases). Germline loops: CDR1 LGHNA, CDR2 YSLEER. V was shortened by 0 bases and J by 5 bases, with 16 bases between the two germline ends. This CDR3 comprises 16 residues. In DNA, the CDR3 is TGCGCCAGCAGCCAAGATGGGCCGGGAACGGTGGAGACCCAGTACTTC. It specifies CASSQDGPGTVETQYF.

The chain recombines TRBV20-1 with TRBJ1-4, with 7 bases fitting TRBD1. J lost 4 bases, V lost 3 bases, and 8 bases had no gene match. This CDR3 has 15 amino acids. Per germline, CDR1 DFQATT and CDR2 SNEGSKA (reference sequence). The CDR3 bases are TGCAGTGCTAGTAACCGACAGGGTGTTAATGAAAAACTGTTTTTT. It is translated as CSASNRQGVNEKLFF.

The CDR3: CASRDTGVYEQYF. DNA of the CDR3: TGTGCCAGCAGGGATACAGGGGTCTACGAGCAGTACTTC. V usage is TRBV7-9 and J usage is TRBJ2-7, with 7 bases fitting TRBD1. Germline V CDR1 and CDR2: SEHNR, FQNEAQ (reference sequence). J gave up 3 bases and V 6 bases, and 5 bases lay outside the gene matches. The CDR3 has 13 amino acids.

The chain has TRBV28 and TRBJ2-7; 11 nucleotides align to TRBD2. Trimming removed 4 bases from V and 4 bases from J; junction bases left unmatched: 6. Germline CDR1 and CDR2: MDHEN and SYDVKM. The CDR3 is made up of 15 amino acids. The CDR3 sequence: CASSSEGLAVYEQYF. In nucleotides, the CDR3 is TGTGCCAGCAGTTCGGAGGGACTAGCGGTGTACGAGCAGTACTTC. Variable domain in full (rest from reference TRBV28 and TRBJ2-7): DVKVTQSSRYLVKRTGEKVFLECVQDMDHENMFWYRQDPGLGLRLIYFSYDVKMKEKGDIPEGYSVSREKKERFSLILESASTNQTSMYLCASSSEGLAVYEQYFGPGTRLTVT.

J is TRBJ1-2 and V is TRBV7-2; TRBD1 matches at 7 bases. Germline V gene lookup returns CDR1 SGHTA and CDR2 FQGNSA. The ends lost 2 bases at V and 5 bases at J; junction bases unmatched: 11. The CDR3 extends over 16 amino acids. In nucleotides, the CDR3 is TGTGCCAGCAGCTTACAGAGACAGGGTTCGTATTATGGCTACACCTTC. Its protein product is CASSLQRQGSYYGYTF. The whole variable domain, remainder taken from reference TRBV7-2 and TRBJ1-2, is GAGVSQSPSNKVTEKGKDVELRCDPISGHTALYWYRQSLGQGLEFLIYFQGNSAPDKSGLPSDRFSAERTGGSVSTLTIQRTQQEDSAVYLCASSLQRQGSYYGYTFGSGTRLTVV.

The rearrangement joins TRBV19 to TRBJ1-6, with D hard to call. The germline V and J ends were trimmed by 0 bases and 9 bases, with 12 bases remaining between them. Germline CDR1 LNHDA, CDR2 SQIVND (reference sequence). CDR3 length: 15 amino acids. CDR3 residues: CASSIENLSRSPLHF. As DNA, the CDR3 is TGTGCCAGTAGTATAGAAAACCTTTCACGTTCACCCCTCCACTTT.

This chain connects TRBV28 to TRBJ2-7; 7 nucleotides align to TRBD2. The CDR3 spans 15 residues. Germline lookup yields CDR1 MDHEN and CDR2 SYDVKM. V was clipped by 5 bases and J by 0 bases; unmatched bases: 7. CDR3: CASSVAGVHSYEQYF. In DNA form, the CDR3 reads TGTGCCAGCAGTGTCGCGGGAGTTCACTCCTACGAGCAGTACTTC.

The chain links TRBV15 to TRBJ2-4, with 8 bases lining up with TRBD1. Germline V gives CDR1 LNHNV, CDR2 YYDKDF (reference sequence). This CDR3 has 17 amino acids. V lost 0 bases to trimming and J lost 2 bases; unmatched junction nucleotides: 6. The CDR3 is CATSRDRPGGSKNIQYF. The CDR3 region has the DNA TGTGCCACCAGCAGAGATCGGCCAGGGGGCTCCAAAAACATTCAGTACTTC. The full variable domain, with the rest looked up from reference TRBV15 and TRBJ2-4, is DAMVIQNPRYQVTQFGKPVTLSCSQTLNHNVMYWYQQKSSQAPKLLFHYYDKDFNNEADTPDNFQSRRPNTSFCFLDIRSPGLGDTAMYLCATSRDRPGGSKNIQYFGAGTRLSVL.

This clone came up a few times. The chain recombines TRBV29-1 with TRBJ1-1; D remains unclear. The CDR3 extends over 15 amino acids. Germline CDR1 is SQVTM and CDR2 is ANQGSEA. Deletions cut 4 bases from V and 0 bases from J, with 15 bases between. The CDR3 DNA follows: TGCAGCGTTGTACTGGACTCAGCACTGAACACTGAAGCTTTCTTT. It specifies CSVVLDSALNTEAFF.

This chain connects TRBV9 to TRBJ2-2; D is tentatively TRBD1 or TRBD2 (5 bases each). From germline, CDR1 is SGDLS and CDR2 YYNGEE. The CDR3 is 15 amino acids. With 0 bases removed from V and 2 bases from J, the gap between germline ends came to 8 bases. CDR3 sequence reads: CASSVAGTNTGELFF. CDR3 DNA sequence: TGTGCCAGCAGCGTAGCCGGGACCAACACCGGGGAGCTGTTTTTT. Together with reference TRBV9 and TRBJ2-2, the CDR3 gives the full variable domain: DSGVTQTPKHLITATGQRVTLRCSPRSGDLSVYWYQQSLDQGLQFLIQYYNGEERAKGNILERFSAQQFPDLHSELNLSSLELGDSALYFCASSVAGTNTGELFFGEGSRLTVL.

As concerns this clone: Other DNA sequences within the sample encode an identical CDR3. The chain recombines TRBV30 with TRBJ1-5; D remains unclear. The CDR3 spans 12 residues. V dropped 2 bases and J dropped 2 bases, with 4 bases sitting between them. Germline-derived CDR1 and CDR2 are GTSNPN and SVGIG (reference sequence). The chain's CDR3 is CAWSSGNQPQHF. In nucleotides, the CDR3 is TGTGCCTGGAGTTCCGGCAATCAGCCCCAGCATTTT.

V and J are TRBV5-1 and TRBJ2-1; 8 bases map to TRBD2. V shed 7 bases, J shed 6 bases, and the junction held 9 bases outside the gene matches. The CDR3 sequence is 14 residues long. In germline, CDR1 is SGHRS, CDR2 YFSETQ. CDR3 sequence (DNA): TGCGCCAGCGTAGGGACTAGTGGGGGCAATGAGCAGTTCTTC. This translates into CASVGTSGGNEQFF.

The rearrangement uses TRBV27 and TRBJ2-7; no clear D gene. Trimming removed 6 bases at V and 10 bases at J, with 10 bases between. CDR3 length equals 10 residues. Germline V lookup: CDR1 MNHEY, CDR2 SMNVEV (reference sequence). CDR3 protein: CASRKGKQYF. DNA of the CDR3: TGTGCCAGCAGAAAAGGTAAACAGTACTTC.

J is TRBJ2-3 and V is TRBV7-3; TRBD2 agrees at 9 bases. The germline gives CDR1 SGHTA, CDR2 FQGTGA. The CDR3 length is 14 residues. Trimming removed 5 bases from V and 5 bases from J; junction bases left unmatched: 5. This chain's CDR3 is CASSVSGSLDTQYF. In nucleotides, the CDR3 is TGTGCCAGCAGCGTTAGCGGGAGCTTAGATACGCAGTATTTT. The variable domain in full, completed from reference TRBV7-3 and TRBJ2-3, reads GAGVSQTPSNKVTEKGKYVELRCDPISGHTALYWYRQSLGQGPEFLIYFQGTGAADDSGLPNDRFFAVRPEGSVSTLKIQRTERGDSAVYLCASSVSGSLDTQYFGPGTRLTVL.

V is TRBV7-3 and J is TRBJ1-3; D is uncertain. The CDR3 has 16 residues. V lost 2 bases and J 0 bases, leaving 11 bases between the germline ends. From germline, CDR1 is SGHTA and CDR2 FQGTGA. This CDR3 is CASSLGPGASGNTIYF. The CDR3 DNA reads TGTGCCAGCAGCTTAGGACCGGGAGCCTCTGGAAACACCATATATTTT.

This chain connects TRBV14 to TRBJ2-3, with 10 bases identical to TRBD2. The CDR3 consists of 19 residues. V shed 4 bases, J shed 7 bases, and the junction held 20 bases outside the gene matches. Germline CDR1 SGHDN, CDR2 FVKESK. In nucleotides, the CDR3 is TGTGCCAGCAGCCCGCGACTAGCGGGTGTGTATTTCGTGCCATATACGCAGTATTTT. It codes for CASSPRLAGVYFVPYTQYF.

The chain recombines TRBV19 with TRBJ1-1; unclear D gene. This CDR3 has 10 amino acids. V was shortened by 4 bases and J by 3 bases, with 0 bases between the two germline ends. Looked up from germline, CDR1 is LNHDA and CDR2 is SQIVND (reference sequence). CDR3 in DNA: TGTGCCAGTAGTAACACTGAAGCTTTCTTT. Translating gives CASSNTEAFF. The full variable domain, its missing parts supplied by reference TRBV19 and TRBJ1-1, is DGGITQSPKYLFRKEGQNVTLSCEQNLNHDAMYWYRQDPGQGLRLIYYSQIVNDFQKGDIAEGYSVSREKKESFPLTVTSAQKNPTAFYLCASSNTEAFFGQGTRLTVV.

This chain connects TRBV14 to TRBJ2-1, with 11 bases that match TRBD2. Germline values: CDR1 SGHDN, CDR2 FVKESK. The CDR3 extends over 16 amino acids. J gave up 5 bases and V 5 bases, and 8 bases lay outside the gene matches. The CDR3 spells CASSYLGTSGHNEQFF. The CDR3 nucleotides are TGTGCCAGCAGCTATTTAGGGACTAGCGGTCACAATGAGCAGTTCTTC.

The rearrangement links TRBV6-5 to TRBJ1-1; 10 bases align to TRBD1. This CDR3 has 14 amino acids. The trim removed 2 bases at V and 4 bases at J, leaving 1 base unmatched. Germline V gene data show CDR1 as MNHEY and CDR2 as SVGAGI. CDR3 sequence reads: CASSYGTGATEAFF. CDR3 coding DNA: TGTGCCAGCAGTTACGGGACAGGGGCCACTGAAGCTTTCTTT.

This chain joins TRBV19 and TRBJ2-2, with a tentative D call TRBD2 (5 bases). V lost 10 bases and J lost 4, with 16 bases in between. This CDR3 has 14 residues. Per the germline V gene, CDR1 is LNHDA and CDR2 is SQIVND (reference sequence). The CDR3 region has the DNA TGTGCCACGAAGGAGGCCCCGGGCACCGGGGAGCTGTTTTTT. Protein: CATKEAPGTGELFF.

The V gene is TRBV9, the J gene TRBJ1-3; tentatively, D is TRBD1 (5 bases). The germline CDR1 and CDR2 sequences are SGDLS and YYNGEE. V was clipped by 0 bases and J by 4 bases, with 11 bases between them. This CDR3 is 15 amino acids long. The CDR3 reads CASSVDEGYGNTIYF. The CDR3 coding sequence is TGTGCCAGCAGCGTAGACGAGGGGTACGGAAACACCATATATTTT. The full variable domain, completed using reference TRBV9 and TRBJ1-3, is DSGVTQTPKHLITATGQRVTLRCSPRSGDLSVYWYQQSLDQGLQFLIQYYNGEERAKGNILERFSAQQFPDLHSELNLSSLELGDSALYFCASSVDEGYGNTIYFGEGSWLTVV.

This chain joins TRBV18 and TRBJ2-5, with D uncertain. CDR1 is KGHSH, CDR2 LQKENI, per germline. V lost 2 bases and J 3 bases, leaving 7 bases between the germline ends. The CDR3 is 13 residues long. The CDR3 here is CASSPSAEETQYF. For the CDR3, the DNA is TGTGCCAGCTCACCATCGGCCGAAGAGACCCAGTACTTC.

J is TRBJ1-2 and V is TRBV6-1, with a possible D match to TRBD1 (5 bases). The CDR3 consists of 14 residues. Trimming removed 3 bases at V and 6 bases at J, with 14 bases between. Germline V lookup: CDR1 MNHNS, CDR2 SASEGT. DNA of the CDR3: TGTGCCAGCAGTGAGCCCGGGGCTTCGGATGGCTACACCTTC. Residues: CASSEPGASDGYTF.